The sequence of this T cell receptor beta chain was determined in a study of tissue T cells after allogeneic stem cell transplantation (dated by TCRdb to between 2021 and 2022). Turning to the overall study: The study profiled TCR beta repertoires across many tissues from research autopsies of patients with and without GVHD, plus mouse models of GVHD. The human part of the study was a prospective observational study with no blinding and no randomization. What the research found in general, with its limitations: Within patients, how anatomically similar tissues were was a major factor shaping TCR repertoire composition, regardless of disease or transplant status. In both patients and mice, T cells from blood and spleen covered only a limited part of the TCR repertoire found in tissues. Few T cell clones were found to be shared across patients, but shared repertoire signatures across patients were revealed in a tissue-specific fashion by motif-based clustering. The patient cohort was small and clinically heterogeneous, and sampling depth was acknowledged as a limitation. The study did not determine which tissue TCRs were alloreactive or antigen-specific, and some clones might have been persisting host cells.

The library was obtained by the immunoSEQ multiplex PCR assay. TCRbeta CDR3 sequencing was performed at survey depth by Adaptive Biotechnologies, and CDR3 sequences, V/J genes, productive frequency and template counts were reported. TCR beta CDR3 regions were amplified from genomic DNA rather than RNA. For the original study's pipeline: Jensen-Shannon divergence was used to quantify pairwise repertoire overlap between tissues, with a value of 1 indicating complete divergence and a value of 0 indicating identical repertoires. Tissues were grouped by single-linkage agglomerative hierarchical clustering of pairwise JSD values, and the clustering results were shown as dendrograms. GLIPH2 was applied to all patient samples using simulation_depth 1000, kmer_min_depth 3, and cdr3_length_cutoff 8, and only groups with more than two unique CDR3s were retained. A standardized tissue-overlap score was calculated by extrapolating Jaccard GLIPH-group overlap across patients to a standard repertoire size of 1000 clones. Linear mixed-effect models, with tissue included as a fixed effect and individual included as a random effect, were used to assess associations of diversity with clinical or experimental variables. The clones in this table, taken by TCRdb from immuneACCESS, are in-frame only. Not every clone is retained; where verified, under half of the shortfall comes from an unresolved V gene, and the cause of the rest is unknown. V and J calls and clone size are copied from that table; D and trimming were computed from the DNA. For this sample there are approximately 7,400 clones; 65% to 70% appear just once. The ten largest make up 0.75% to 0.8% of the sample.

This clone was seen once. It has no known antigen specificity. Gene names and germline sequences here are all drawn from mouse data. The read terminates 1 residue before the CDR3 end, so the remaining end is supplied by the germline J gene. Inclusive of the bounding cysteine and phenylalanine, the CDR3 is 13 residues long. Only the CDR3 bases that were read are kept: 36 of them, in frame from base 1. The germline V gene yields MSHET for CDR1 and SYDVDS for CDR2. The V end loses 3 bases and the J end loses 2 bases, and a stretch of 6 bases separates them. Specimen: blood. The chain uses TRBV29 and TRBJ2-5; no D segment can be confidently identified. This clonotype originated in a female BALB/c mouse in good health. The mouse line in question has MHC haplotype H2-d. The CDR3 DNA, read in part, is TGTGCTAGCAGTTTGGGGTCCCAAGACACCCAGTAC. This is translated as CASSLGSQDTQY. Given in full, the CDR3 is CASSLGSQDTQYF. When the CDR3 is completed using the reference TRBV29 and TRBJ2-5 genes on either side, the full variable domain is DMKVTQMPRYLIKRMGENVLLECGQDMSHETMYWYRQDPGLGLQLIYISYDVDSNSEGDIPKGYRVSRKKREHFSLILDSAKTNQTSVYFCASSLGSQDTQYFGPGTRLLVL.